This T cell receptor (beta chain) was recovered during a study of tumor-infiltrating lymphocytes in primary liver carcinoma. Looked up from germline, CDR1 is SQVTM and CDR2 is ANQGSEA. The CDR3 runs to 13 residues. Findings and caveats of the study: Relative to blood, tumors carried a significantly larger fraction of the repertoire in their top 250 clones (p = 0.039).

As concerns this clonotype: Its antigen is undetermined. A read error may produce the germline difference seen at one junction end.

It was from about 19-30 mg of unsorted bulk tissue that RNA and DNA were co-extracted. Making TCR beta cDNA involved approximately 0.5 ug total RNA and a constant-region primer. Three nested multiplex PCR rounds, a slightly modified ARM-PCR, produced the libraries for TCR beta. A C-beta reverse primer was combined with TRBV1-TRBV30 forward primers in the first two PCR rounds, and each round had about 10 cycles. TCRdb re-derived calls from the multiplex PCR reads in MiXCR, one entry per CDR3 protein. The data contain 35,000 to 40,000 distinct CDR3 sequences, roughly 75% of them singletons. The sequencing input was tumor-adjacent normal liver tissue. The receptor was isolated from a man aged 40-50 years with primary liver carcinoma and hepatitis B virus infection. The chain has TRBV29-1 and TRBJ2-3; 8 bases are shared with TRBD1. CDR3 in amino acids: CSVARGPVDTQYF. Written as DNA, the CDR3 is TGCAGCGTTGCCAGGGGGCCAGTAGATACACAGTATTTT.